Below, one T cell receptor (beta chain) is given with its context. No antigen is known for it. The entry originates in a study of CD8 T cells in ankylosing spondylitis. General study results and limits: Clones linked to disease were reported to show significant enrichment in matched ankylosing spondylitis synovial fluid.

MiXCR, applied by TCRdb to the 5' RACE reads, yields one record per CDR3 protein. The sample has roughly 260,000 distinct CDR3 sequences, around 20% seen once. The CDR3 spans 12 residues. Germline lookup yields CDR1 ENHRY and CDR2 SYGVKD. The V end was cut by 6 bases, the J end by 7 bases, with 13 bases between. The TCR comes from a male donor with ankylosing spondylitis or in good health (not recorded which). The sample was blood, either unsorted or a sorted T cell fraction (not recorded which). The genes are TRBV10-3 and TRBJ2-7, with D possibly TRBD1 on 7 matching bases. CDR3 DNA: TGTGCCATCAGCCTTCAGGGGGGAGAGCAGTACGTC. Protein: CAISLQGGEQYV.